This T cell receptor (beta chain) was sequenced in a study of blood T cells in healthy people across ages. Study-wide context: T cells yielded about one barcoded beta molecule per two cells through template switching.

Trimming removed 6 bases from V and 10 bases from J; junction bases left unmatched: 6. Germline lookup yields CDR1 SQVTM and CDR2 ANQGSEA. The CDR3 sequence is 13 residues long. Study conclusions and caveats: For the donors, CMV status was unknown and possibly confounded expanded clonotype changes.

With a J-beta primer mix and a sample-barcoded 5' primer, a second PCR ran about 7 to 11 cycles. TCRdb called the 5' RACE reads again in MiXCR, with one record for every CDR3 protein. The repertoire consists of roughly 1,700,000 distinct CDR3 sequences, with roughly 27% occurring once and the leading ten covering 7.7%. This clonotype was observed many times. No antigen is known for it. The chain employs TRBV29-1 and TRBJ1-6; 10 bases align to TRBD1. Sequencing was performed on blood. This clonotype was obtained from a woman aged 25 to 39 in good health. CDR3 sequence reads: CSVETGGNSPLHF. The CDR3 region has the DNA TGCAGCGTCGAGACAGGGGGCAACTCACCCCTCCACTTT.